This T cell receptor beta chain was captured in a study of metastatic and nonmetastatic thyroid tumors. TCRdb re-called the PCR reads with MiXCR. The sample yields roughly 9,200 clones, approximately 14% seen once. The entire patient cohort was treatment-naive prior to thyroid surgery. By its share, this clone is medium-sized. This CDR3 comprises 16 residues. Per germline, CDR1 LNHDA and CDR2 SQIVND (reference sequence). V dropped 5 bases and J dropped 5; count of bases not matched to a gene: 15. Source material: blood. The J gene is TRBJ2-7, the V gene TRBV19; 7 nucleotides match TRBD1. The source of this sequence is a female donor with papillary thyroid cancer or a benign thyroid nodule (not recorded which). Some clones in this sample may be carry-over from other donors' samples. The chain's CDR3 is CASSPFTGTDRNEQYF. The CDR3 nucleotides are TGTGCCAGTAGTCCCTTCACCGGGACAGATAGAAACGAGCAGTACTTC.